The 9 T cell receptor beta chains in this list originate from one sample, sequenced in a study of T cells in localized non-small cell lung cancer. The protocol was immunoSEQ multiplex PCR, while the TCRdb copy is restricted to in-frame clones and leaves out a portion. The data contain about 3,500 clones, less than 30% of them singletons. The input for sequencing was lung tumor tissue, taken before any cancer treatment. These receptors came from a male donor aged 60 or over with stage I lung adenocarcinoma.

This clone came up a few times. The chain carries TRBV15 and TRBJ2-7; D not resolved. The ends were cut back, 5 bases at V and 9 bases at J, with 32 bases in the middle. This CDR3 is built from 18 residues. Germline lookup yields CDR1 LNHNV and CDR2 YYDKDF (reference sequence). The CDR3 sequence: CATSERPNNHPVETWQYF. Here the CDR3 DNA reads TGTGCCACCAGCGAGCGACCGAACAACCATCCCGTGGAAACCTGGCAGTACTTC.

The CDR3: CASSLGGGWSGDTQYF. CDR3 nucleotides: TGTGCCAGCAGCTTAGGAGGGGGGTGGAGCGGAGATACGCAGTATTTT. This sequence joins TRBV11-3 and TRBJ2-3, with D tentatively TRBD1 or TRBD2 (6 bases each). The CDR3 is made up of 16 amino acids. V lost 1 base, J lost 5 bases, and 16 bases lay in between. Germline V gene sequence: CDR1 SGHNT, CDR2 YENEEA.

J is TRBJ2-1 and V is TRBV28; a weak D match, TRBD1 (7 bases). The CDR3 totals 16 residues. Deletions cut 6 bases from V and 4 bases from J, with 19 bases between. Germline CDR1 and CDR2: MDHEN and SYDVKM. In nucleotides, the CDR3 is TGTGCCAGCAGCCCCGGGGGACAGACAAATTACAATGAGCAGTTCTTC. Encoded protein: CASSPGGQTNYNEQFF.

This clone was seen a few times. This chain links TRBV30 with TRBJ1-1; D not certain. This CDR3 is 13 amino acids long. CDR1 is GTSNPN and CDR2 is SVGIG in the germline V gene (reference sequence). V gave up 0 bases and J gave up 10 bases, with 15 bases separating them. DNA of the CDR3: TGTGCCTGGAGTGTACAAGGACCGGGAAGAGCTTTCTTT. As protein: CAWSVQGPGRAFF.

The chain is built from TRBV9 and TRBJ2-4; 7 positions agree with TRBD2. The J segment lost 8 bases and the V segment lost 5 bases, leaving 10 bases of the junction unmatched. CDR3 length: 14 residues. Germline CDR1 SGDLS, CDR2 YYNGEE. The CDR3 DNA sequence: TGTGCCAGCAGTGAAAACTCCCGGGAGGACATTCAGTACTTC. Translating gives CASSENSREDIQYF.

The chain couples TRBV28 to TRBJ1-5; 7 bases match TRBD1. Germline loops: CDR1 MDHEN, CDR2 SYDVKM. Trimming cost V 3 bases and J 9 bases; bases outside gene matches: 8. The CDR3 loop spans 14 amino acids. CDR3 protein: CASSFDREGGPQHF. CDR3 nucleotides: TGTGCCAGCAGTTTTGACAGGGAAGGAGGGCCCCAGCATTTT.

The gene calls are TRBV18 and TRBJ2-1, with 9 bases identical to TRBD2. Germline-derived CDR1 and CDR2 are KGHSH and LQKENI. The CDR3 sequence is 14 residues long. The J segment lost 7 bases and the V segment lost 6 bases, leaving 7 bases of the junction unmatched. The CDR3 bases are TGTGCCAGCTCGGGATCGACTAGCGGTAATGAGCAGTTCTTC. Its protein product is CASSGSTSGNEQFF.

V gene TRBV28 combines with J gene TRBJ1-1, with 10 bases identical to TRBD1. The CDR3 runs 13 residues. Germline lookup yields CDR1 MDHEN and CDR2 SYDVKM. V was clipped by 9 bases and J by 6 bases; unmatched bases: 7. Here the CDR3 reads CASWDRGRSEAFF. The CDR3 coding sequence is TGTGCCAGTTGGGACAGGGGAAGATCTGAAGCTTTCTTT.

The CDR3 DNA sequence: TGTGCCAGTAGTATACAGAATCAGCCCCAGCATTTT. Protein sequence: CASSIQNQPQHF. The chain employs TRBV19 and TRBJ1-5; D remains unclear. This CDR3 is built from 12 residues. CDR1 and CDR2 (germline): LNHDA, SQIVND (reference sequence). With 2 bases removed from V and 4 bases from J, the gap between germline ends came to 3 bases.